The present entry profiles one TCR beta chain with its context. Checkpoint therapy with ipilimumab 1 mg/kg began 14 to 28 days after transplant. Patients got 3 mg/kg IV nivolumab weeks 1, 4, 7, 10, then biweekly through week 26. This record belongs to a study of ipilimumab plus nivolumab after autologous stem cell transplantation. The wider study: Typical patient got roughly 5 ipilimumab doses and 7 or 8 nivolumab doses (median). The myeloma group: high-risk transplant-naive, or relapse within 3 years after first autologous transplant.

Deletions cut 3 bases from V and 1 base from J, with 13 bases between. Germline CDR1 SGHTA, CDR2 FQGNSA. The CDR3 loop spans 15 amino acids. The data were produced by immunoSEQ multiplex PCR, yet TCRdb's version contains in-frame clones alone and is incomplete. Of about 40,000 clones in the sample, more than 85% were seen once. The rearrangement joins TRBV7-2 to TRBJ2-7; D is unclear. This specimen was PBMCs, taken in a trial of ipilimumab plus nivolumab as post-transplant consolidation. The origin of this receptor is a male donor with multiple myeloma. In DNA, the CDR3 is TGTGCCAGCAGCTTTTTTCGAGGTGGATCCTACGAGCAGTACTTC. It yields the protein CASSFFRGGSYEQYF.